This TCR beta chain derives from a study of spatial heterogeneity in lung cancer (dated by TCRdb to about 2019). As for the study more broadly: Donors were under 95 patients with early-stage, untreated non-small cell lung cancer from the lung TRACERx cohort. In the raw uncorrected reads, each unique combination of TCR and UMI appeared on average more than ten times. Follow-up PBMC samples were sequenced whenever the samples were available, and the median time to follow-up was roughly two years after resection. The study linked features of the TCR repertoire to counts of nonsynonymous mutations, which were determined by whole-exome sequencing of tumor tissue. TCR alpha and beta repertoires were quantitatively compared across multiple tumor regions, matched nontumor lung and blood in non-small cell lung cancer. More beta-chain than alpha-chain transcripts were consistently detected, likely reflecting higher beta-chain transcript abundance. Both alpha and beta chains were TCR-sequenced in samples taken at surgery, namely 220 tumor regions, around 64 matched nontumor lung samples and 50 to 60 PBMC samples.

On the study overall, not on this receptor specifically: Confirming at a functional level the hypothesis that regional TCRs recognize regional mutations was considered to require additional single-cell paired TCR alpha and beta sequencing. Ubiquitous expanded tumor TCRs were found in blood more often at tumor resection than at routine follow-up. Only roughly 14 patients were included in comparisons of baseline and follow-up blood repertoires.

The time point label for this specimen denotes: blood at routine non-recurrence follow-up after resection. For TCR sequencing, whole RNA was extracted from tumor and nontumor lung tissue, or from cryopreserved PBMC samples, and no cell sorting was done. Only patients with enough RNA available from two or more tumor regions were chosen for TCR sequencing. This clonotype was detected only a few times. Its cognate antigen has yet to be identified. Per-nucleotide qualities are absent, and no much larger clonotype sits a single base away. The library was generated by 5' RACE. The sequencing machine was a NextSeq 500. To allow correction of PCR and sequencing errors, the TCR library protocol tagged every TCR cDNA molecule with a unique molecular identifier. Turning to the authors' computational methods: TCR identification, UMI-based error correction and CDR3 extraction were performed with Decombinator tools. Expanded TCRs were defined as those above a frequency of 2 per 1,000, corresponding to the top 1% of the tumor frequency distribution. Renyi diversity was computed with the R vegan package after each repertoire had been subsampled 100 times to 5,000 TCRs. CDR3 similarity networks were constructed using string-kernel similarity of amino acid triplets, with links drawn between CDR3s whose pairwise similarity was above 0.82. TCRdb trimmed public reads at Q25 via fastp, called clones via MiXCR and kept in-frame beta chains. Each entry merges the rows of one CDR3 protein and shows their most common DNA and genes. In this record, the V and J calls reflect TCRdb's handling and not the investigators' own analysis. This sample gives 9,000 to 10,000 distinct CDR3 sequences in total; less than 30% of them show up just once. The ten largest make up around 3.6% of the sample.

CDR1 is given as SGHRS and CDR2 as YFSETQ, both from the germline V gene. Inclusive of the bounding cysteine and phenylalanine, the CDR3 is 13 residues long. Of the read, only the CDR3 DNA is kept; its 39 bases are in frame from base 1. V gives up 0 bases and J gives up 7 bases, and the segment between their germline ends measures 11 bases. The chain uses TRBV5-1 and TRBJ2-7; the D segment could be TRBD1, given 5 matching bases. The source material was PBMCs, sampled at follow-up. The source of this sequence is a female donor with early-stage non-small cell lung cancer. The base sequence is TGCGCCAGCAGCTTGGAAGGGGCAGGGGAGCAGTACTTC. It specifies CASSLEGAGEQYF.